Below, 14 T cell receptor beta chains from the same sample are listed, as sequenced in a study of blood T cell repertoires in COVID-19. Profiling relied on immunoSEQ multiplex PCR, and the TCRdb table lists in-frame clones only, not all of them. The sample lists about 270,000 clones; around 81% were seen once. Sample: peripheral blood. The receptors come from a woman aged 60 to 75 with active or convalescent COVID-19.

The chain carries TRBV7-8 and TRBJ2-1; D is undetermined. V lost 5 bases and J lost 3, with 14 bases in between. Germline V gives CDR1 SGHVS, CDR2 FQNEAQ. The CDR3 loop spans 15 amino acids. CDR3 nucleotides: TGTGCCAGCAGCGAACGGAAGACTTACTACAATGAGCAGTTCTTC. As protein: CASSERKTYYNEQFF.

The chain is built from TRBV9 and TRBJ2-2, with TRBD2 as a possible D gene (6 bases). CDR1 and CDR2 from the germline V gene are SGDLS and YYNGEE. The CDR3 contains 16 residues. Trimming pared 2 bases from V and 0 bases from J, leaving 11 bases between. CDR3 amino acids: CASSVFGGTNTGELFF. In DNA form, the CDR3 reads TGTGCCAGCAGCGTTTTCGGAGGGACGAACACCGGGGAGCTGTTTTTT.

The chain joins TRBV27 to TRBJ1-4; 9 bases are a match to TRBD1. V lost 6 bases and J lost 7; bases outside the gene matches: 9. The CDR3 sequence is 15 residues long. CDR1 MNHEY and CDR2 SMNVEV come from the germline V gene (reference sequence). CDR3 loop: CASSPGRGQGEKLFF. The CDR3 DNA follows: TGTGCCAGCAGCCCAGGACGGGGACAGGGTGAAAAACTGTTTTTT.

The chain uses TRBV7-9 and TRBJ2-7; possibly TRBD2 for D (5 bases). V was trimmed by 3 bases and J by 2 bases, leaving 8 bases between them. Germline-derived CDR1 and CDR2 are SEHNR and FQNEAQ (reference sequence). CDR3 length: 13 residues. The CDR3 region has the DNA TGTGCCAGCAGCTTGGCCGGGACCTACGAGCAGTACTTC. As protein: CASSLAGTYEQYF.

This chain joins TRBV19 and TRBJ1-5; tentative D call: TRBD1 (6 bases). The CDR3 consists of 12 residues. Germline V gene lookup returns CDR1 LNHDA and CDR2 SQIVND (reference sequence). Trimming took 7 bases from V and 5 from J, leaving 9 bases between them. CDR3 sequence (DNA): TGTGCCAGTACCACAGGGCATCAGCCCCAGCATTTT. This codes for CASTTGHQPQHF.

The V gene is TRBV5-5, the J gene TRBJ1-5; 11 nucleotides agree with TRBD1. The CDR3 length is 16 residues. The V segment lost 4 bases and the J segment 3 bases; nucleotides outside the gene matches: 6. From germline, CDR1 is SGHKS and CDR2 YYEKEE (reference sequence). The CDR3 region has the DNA TGTGCCAGCAGCACCGGGACAGGGGGGTACAATCAGCCCCAGCATTTT. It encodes CASSTGTGGYNQPQHF. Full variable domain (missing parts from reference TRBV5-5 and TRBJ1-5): DAGVTQSPTHLIKTRGQQVTLRCSPISGHKSVSWYQQVLGQGPQFIFQYYEKEERGRGNFPDRFSARQFPNYSSELNVNALLLGDSALYLCASSTGTGGYNQPQHFGDGTRLSIL.

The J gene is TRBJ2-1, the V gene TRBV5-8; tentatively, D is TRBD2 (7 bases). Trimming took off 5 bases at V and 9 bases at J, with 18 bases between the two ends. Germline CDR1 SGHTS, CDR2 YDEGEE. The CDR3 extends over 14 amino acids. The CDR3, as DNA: TGTGCCAGCAGTTCCGTCAGGGAGGGGGGTGAGCAGTTCTTC. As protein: CASSSVREGGEQFF.

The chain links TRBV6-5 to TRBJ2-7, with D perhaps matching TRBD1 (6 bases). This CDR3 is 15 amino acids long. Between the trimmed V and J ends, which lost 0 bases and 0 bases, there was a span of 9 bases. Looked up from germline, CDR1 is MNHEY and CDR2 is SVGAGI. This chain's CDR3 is CASSYSRGSSYEQYF. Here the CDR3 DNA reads TGTGCCAGCAGTTACTCTAGGGGGAGCTCCTACGAGCAGTACTTC.

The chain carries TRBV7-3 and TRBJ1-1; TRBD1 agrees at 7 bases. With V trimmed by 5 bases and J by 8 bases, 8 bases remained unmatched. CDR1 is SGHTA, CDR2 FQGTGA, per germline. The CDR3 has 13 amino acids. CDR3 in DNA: TGTGCCAGCAGCCGAATCGGACAGGCCGAAGCTTTCTTT. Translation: CASSRIGQAEAFF.

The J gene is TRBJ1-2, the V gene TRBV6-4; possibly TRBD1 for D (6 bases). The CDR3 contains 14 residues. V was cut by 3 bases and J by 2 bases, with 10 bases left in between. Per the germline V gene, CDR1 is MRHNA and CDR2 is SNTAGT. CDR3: CASSESDRNYGYTF. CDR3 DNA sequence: TGTGCCAGCAGTGAGTCCGACAGGAACTATGGCTACACCTTC.

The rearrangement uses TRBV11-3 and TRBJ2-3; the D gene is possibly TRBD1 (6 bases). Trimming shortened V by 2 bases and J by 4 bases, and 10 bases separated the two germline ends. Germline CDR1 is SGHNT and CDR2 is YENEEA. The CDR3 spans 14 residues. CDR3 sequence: CASSLQGPADTQYF. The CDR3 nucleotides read TGTGCCAGCAGCTTACAGGGGCCGGCAGATACGCAGTATTTT.

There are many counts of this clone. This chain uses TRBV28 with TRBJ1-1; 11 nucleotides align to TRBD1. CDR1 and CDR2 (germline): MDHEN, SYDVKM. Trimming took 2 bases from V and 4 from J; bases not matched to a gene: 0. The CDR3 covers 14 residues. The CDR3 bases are TGTGCCAGCAGTTTAGGGACAGGGGGCACTGAAGCTTTCTTT. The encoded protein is CASSLGTGGTEAFF.

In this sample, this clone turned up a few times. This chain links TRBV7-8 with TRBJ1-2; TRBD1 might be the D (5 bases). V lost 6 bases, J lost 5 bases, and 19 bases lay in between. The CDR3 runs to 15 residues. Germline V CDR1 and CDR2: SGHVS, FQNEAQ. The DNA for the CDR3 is TGTGCCAGCAGTGAAAGGAAGGGGTTTCGGTATGGCTACACCTTC. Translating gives CASSERKGFRYGYTF.

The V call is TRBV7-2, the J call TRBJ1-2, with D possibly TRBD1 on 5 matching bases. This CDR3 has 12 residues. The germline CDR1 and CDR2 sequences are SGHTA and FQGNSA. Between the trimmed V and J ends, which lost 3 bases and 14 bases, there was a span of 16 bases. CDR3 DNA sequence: TGTGCCAGCAGCTTCGGAGGGGCGACTGGAACCTTC. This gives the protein CASSFGGATGTF.